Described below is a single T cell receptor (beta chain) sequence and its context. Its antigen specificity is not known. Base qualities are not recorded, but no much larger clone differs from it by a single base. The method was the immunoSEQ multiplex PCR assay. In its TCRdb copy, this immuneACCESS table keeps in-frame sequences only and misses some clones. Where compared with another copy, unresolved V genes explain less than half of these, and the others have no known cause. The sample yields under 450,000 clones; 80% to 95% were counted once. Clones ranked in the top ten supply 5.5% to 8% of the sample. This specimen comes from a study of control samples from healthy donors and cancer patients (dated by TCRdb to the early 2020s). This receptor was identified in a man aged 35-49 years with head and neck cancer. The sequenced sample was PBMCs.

In nucleotide form, the sequence is TGTGCCAGCAGCTTGGACTTATCTGGGACCCAGTACTTC. Translated, this gives CASSLDLSGTQYF. The chain employs TRBV7-2 and TRBJ2-5; TRBD2 is possibly the D segment (5 matching bases). Sequences SGHTA (CDR1) and FQGNSA (CDR2) are obtained from the germline V gene. Its CDR3 holds 13 amino acids, cysteine through phenylalanine. This entry keeps only the CDR3 DNA: 39 bases, framed from base 1. Deletion took 3 bases off V and 7 bases off J, with a span of 12 bases between the germline ends.